This TCR beta chain was profiled in a study of cytomegalovirus exposure and HLA in healthy donors (dated by TCRdb to about 2017). For context, the study as a whole: An earlier analysis of roughly 500 of the donors reported roughly 300 Gb of sequence data and 95 million to 140 million unique TCR beta sequences obtained from around 170 million T cells. Roughly 300 gigabases of sequencing data and roughly 90 million unique TCR sequences were included in an early release covering 550 to 800 HLA-typed donors. Of the 300 to 500 genotyped donors, 65% to 90% were placed in the genetic ancestry cluster associated with self-reported Caucasian donors. The study aimed to test whether cataloging public T cell receptors could reveal signatures of past pathogen exposure. The study profiled the T cell repertoires of around 700 subjects by immunosequencing and related them to cytomegalovirus serostatus. A separate validation cohort of 90 to 150 different subjects was used in addition to the 666-subject first cohort. High-throughput TCR immunosequencing, statistical association of individual TCRs with disease status, and machine learning were combined to predict cytomegalovirus infection status. A later analysis re-analyzed previously published TCR beta repertoires from approximately 670 donors and added high-resolution HLA genotyping to study TCR occurrence patterns. Rather than using new phenotypic data, the later analysis identified candidate immune exposures from TCR beta sequences and from how often those sequences occurred across donors. In an earlier analysis of roughly 580 of the donors, high-throughput TCR beta sequencing was used to judge whether each TCR beta V gene segment behaved as functional or pseudogenic. Donor age, sex, ethnicity and CMV serostatus were compiled alongside the repertoire data. A later genetic analysis used genome-wide SNP genotypes for about three fifths of the roughly 700 donors, treating that subset as a discovery cohort. Every discovery cohort repertoire had been produced on one sequencing platform. Class I and class II HLA loci were covered by the typing at four-digit resolution. The number of typed donors differed by locus: about 629-640 for A, B, C, DRB1 and DQB1; approximately 520 for DQA1; roughly 600 for DPA1; and around 470 for DPB1. Four to six DR-DQ haplotypes were handled as single units for association and clustering, since linkage in the cohort was strong. Among roughly 400 genotyped donors of the cohort, an average of approximately 240,000 unique TCR beta nucleotide sequences was sequenced per donor, of which 15% to 20% were non-productive. The full study reports these points: The 87-base-pair reads could not distinguish some IMGT-functional V segments, including TRBV6-2 and TRBV6-3, so those segments were excluded. Because counts were too low, around 17 rarely observed V segments, including chromosome 9 orphons, were left out of the earlier analysis of 500 to 650 of the donors. Several of the top co-occurrence clusters appeared to be linked to parvovirus B19, influenza, CMV and Epstein-Barr virus, according to a later analysis. A further reported finding was that TCR beta sequences accurately predicted the HLA-A and HLA-B alleles for most subjects in the first cohort. This cohort had only TCR beta chains sequenced, and the lack of alpha or paired-chain data limited which features could be detected. In a later analysis, over 15,000 TCR beta sequences were associated with specific HLA alleles at a false discovery rate of 0.05. A total of some 180 TCR beta chains were listed by the study as associated with cytomegalovirus. The presence/absence analyses assumed that sequencing depth was roughly uniform across donors, and that assumption may not be true. Compared with the roughly 670-donor mean, donors in an Asian-associated ancestry cluster had fewer N-insertions in productive TCRs, according to a later genetic analysis. CMV serostatus was the only immune exposure information available for the cohort. According to the authors, the approach could potentially be generalized to other disease states and immunological phenotypes. Three of the identified cytomegalovirus-associated TCR beta chains were confirmed in vitro to be specific for cytomegalovirus antigens. Because HLA typing was unavailable for some donors at each locus, only the typed subset was used in association tests. An association between a missense DCLRE1C variant and V-gene and J-gene trimming of TCR beta chains was found in a later genetic analysis and replicated in an independent cohort. When HLA alleles, especially DR and DQ, strongly co-occurred, attributing TCR associations to individual alleles was difficult. Correlated functional status among segregating V segments might be attributable to linkage disequilibrium, but an unknown experimental factor could not be ruled out. According to a later analysis, TCR association rates differed among HLA loci, with DRB1 alleles showing the most associated TCRs and HLA-C alleles showing the fewest. Compared with equally common non-associated chains, HLA-associated TCR beta chains in a later analysis were more clonally expanded and had lower generation probabilities. Broadly in line with IMGT annotations, most TCR beta V segments showed up in productive rearrangements about 87% or about 30% of the time in an earlier analysis of under 700 of the donors. A cluster of highly shared sequence variants was judged likely to be a technical artifact of the sequencing pipeline. According to a later analysis, most CMV-associated TCR beta chains appeared to be HLA-restricted, and the HLA associations seemed to be driven largely by CMV exposure. The classifier was reported to diagnose cytomegalovirus status with high specificity and sensitivity in both the original and validation cohorts. Across donors, most TCR sequences were observed very rarely, whereas some public TCRs were present in many individuals.

The CDR3 runs 13 amino acids, cysteine and phenylalanine included. This entry keeps only the CDR3 DNA: 39 bases, framed from base 1. CDR1 and CDR2 (SNHLY, FYNNEI) derive from the germline V gene. The V end loses 8 bases and the J end loses 4 bases, and a stretch of 12 bases separates them. Notes on this clone: It has no known antigen specificity. The record has no base qualities; no much larger clone is one base away.

Libraries came from the immunoSEQ multiplex PCR assay. For the multiplex PCR, a mixture combining 60 forward primers for TCR Vbeta segments and 13 reverse primers for TCR Jbeta segments was used. Amplification of the CDR3 region of rearranged TCR beta genes was performed with a multiplex PCR assay on genomic DNA. The amplified TCR beta libraries were sequenced on the Illumina HiSeq System as 87-base-pair reads. The study's own analysis went as follows. A later analysis tallied around 82 million unique TCR beta chains across the 666 repertoires, and some 12 million of those chains were shared by two or more donors. To remove PCR and sequencing errors, raw reads were error-corrected and collapsed into unique sequences using a nearest-neighbor algorithm that merged closely related sequences. CDR3 sequences were aligned to IMGT reference sequences to assign V, D and J gene segments. Each retained sequence needed at least a six-nucleotide match to both a V gene segment and a J gene segment. Rearrangements were called productive when the CDR3 lacked stop codons and stayed in frame with V and J; all others were non-productive. Following IMGT convention, CDR3 was defined as the stretch from the second conserved V-encoded cysteine up to the conserved J-encoded phenylalanine. The earlier analysis of fewer than 750 of the donors excluded sequences that lacked an unambiguous match to a single V gene segment. An earlier analysis of almost 600 of the donors classified V segments as functional when productive rearrangements were above 56.7% and as segregating when the standard deviation between donors was above 5%. To diagnose cytomegalovirus status from the catalog of TCR beta chain sequences, a statistical classification framework was built. A later analysis assigned V and J genes by comparing TCR nucleotide sequences with IMGT/GENE-DB human TR gene sequences. Using the TCRdist pipeline, a later analysis assigned CDR3 sequences along with most-parsimonious VDJ recombination scenarios. In a later analysis, each TCR beta chain was defined by its CDR3 amino acid sequence together with its V-gene family, and reads lacking a unique V-gene family were excluded. A later analysis removed nearly 600 highly shared, low-generation-probability nucleotide sequences to deal with suspected cross-contamination and a sequencing artifact. In a later analysis, a clonal expansion index for each public chain was calculated from normalized within-repertoire ranks of inferred template counts. A later analysis computed generation probabilities with a VDJ recombination model fitted to out-of-frame rearrangements, and checked the results against IGoR. In a later analysis, hypergeometric tests were used to score TCR-TCR, TCR-HLA and TCR-CMV co-occurrence, with a repertoire-size bias correction applied to TCR pairs. To estimate false discovery rates, a later analysis permuted the HLA or CMV assignments 20 times. In a later analysis, co-occurring TCRs were grouped using DBSCAN, with TCRdist sequence similarity added in when clustering inside HLA-allele-positive subsets. For co-occurrence clustering, repertoires with fewer than 30,000 or more than 120,000 public chains were excluded, along with 4 to 6 repertoires with anomalous nucleotide sharing. Here the immuneACCESS table is served through TCRdb, limited to in-frame sequences with V and J called. Missing clones are a known gap in these copies; in checked studies unresolved V genes cover under half, and the rest lacks a known reason. V and J calls and clone size are as listed in that table; D and trimming were resolved from the DNA. This sample comprises 110,000 or so clones, less than 80% of them detected only once. The ten most abundant clones make up about 4.2% of the sample.

In total, about 650 healthy bone marrow donors made up the cohort. At the time of sampling, every cohort member was nominally healthy, though immune exposures that went unrecorded were likely present. The donor tested CMV seropositive, placing the donor among the approximately 290 seropositive members of the cohort. Each donor provided a peripheral blood sample, and peripheral blood mononuclear cells were used for TCR beta sequencing. Genomic DNA extraction from the blood cell samples was performed with the Qiagen DNeasy Blood Extraction Kit. The clonotype comes from a woman aged 40-49 years in good health and CMV-seropositive. The specimen sequenced was PBMCs. This receptor chain uses TRBV2 and TRBJ1-5; TRBD1 could be the D gene, as 5 bases match. The CDR3 in this case is CASGGETNQPQHF. The sequence in DNA is TGTGCCAGCGGGGGGGAAACGAATCAGCCCCAGCATTTT.